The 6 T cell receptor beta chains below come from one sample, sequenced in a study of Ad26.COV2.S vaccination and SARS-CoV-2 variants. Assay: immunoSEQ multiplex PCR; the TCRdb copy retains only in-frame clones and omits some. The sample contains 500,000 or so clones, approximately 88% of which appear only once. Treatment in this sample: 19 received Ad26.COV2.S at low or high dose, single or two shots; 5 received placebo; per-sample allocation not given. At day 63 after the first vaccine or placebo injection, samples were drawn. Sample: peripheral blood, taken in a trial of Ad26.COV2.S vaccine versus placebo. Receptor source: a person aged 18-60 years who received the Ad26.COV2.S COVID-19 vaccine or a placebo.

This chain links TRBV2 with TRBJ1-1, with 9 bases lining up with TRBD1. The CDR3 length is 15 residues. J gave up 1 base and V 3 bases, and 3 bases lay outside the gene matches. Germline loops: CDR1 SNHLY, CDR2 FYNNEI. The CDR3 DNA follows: TGTGCCAGCAGTGACACAGGGGGCTCGAACACTGAAGCTTTCTTT. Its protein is CASSDTGGSNTEAFF.

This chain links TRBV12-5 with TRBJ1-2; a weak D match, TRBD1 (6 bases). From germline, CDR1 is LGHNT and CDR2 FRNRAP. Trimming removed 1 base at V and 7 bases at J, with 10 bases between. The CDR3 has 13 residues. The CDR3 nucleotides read TGTGCTAGTGGTTTGGGGGGGCAGAGTGGCTACACCTTC. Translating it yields CASGLGGQSGYTF. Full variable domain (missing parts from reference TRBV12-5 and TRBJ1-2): DARVTQTPRHKVTEMGQEVTMRCQPILGHNTVFWYRQTMMQGLELLAYFRNRAPLDDSGMPKDRFSAEMPDATLATLKIQPSEPRDSAVYFCASGLGGQSGYTFGSGTRLTVV.

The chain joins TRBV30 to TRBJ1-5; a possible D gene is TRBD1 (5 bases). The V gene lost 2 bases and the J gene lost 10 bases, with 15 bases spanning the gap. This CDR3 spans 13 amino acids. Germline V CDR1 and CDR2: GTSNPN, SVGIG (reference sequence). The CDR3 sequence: CAWSKGPTGPQHF. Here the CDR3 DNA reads TGTGCCTGGAGTAAAGGCCCCACAGGCCCCCAGCATTTT.

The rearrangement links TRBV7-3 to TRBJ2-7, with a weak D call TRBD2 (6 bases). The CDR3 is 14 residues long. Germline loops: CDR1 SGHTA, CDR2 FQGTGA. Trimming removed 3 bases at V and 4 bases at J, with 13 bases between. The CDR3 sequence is CASSLDGRGYEQYF. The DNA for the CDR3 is TGTGCCAGCAGCTTGGACGGGAGAGGGTACGAGCAGTACTTC.

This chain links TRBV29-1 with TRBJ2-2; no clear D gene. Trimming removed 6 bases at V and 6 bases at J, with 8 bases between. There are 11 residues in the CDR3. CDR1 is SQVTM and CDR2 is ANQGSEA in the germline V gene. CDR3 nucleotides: TGCAGCGTAAGAGATGCCGGGGAGCTGTTTTTT. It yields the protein CSVRDAGELFF.

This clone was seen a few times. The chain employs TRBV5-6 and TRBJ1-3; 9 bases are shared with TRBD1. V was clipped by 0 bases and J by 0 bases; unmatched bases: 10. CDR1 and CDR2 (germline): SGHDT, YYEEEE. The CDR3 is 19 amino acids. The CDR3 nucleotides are TGTGCCAGCAGCTTGGGGGACAGGGAAACCCTCCTCTCTGGAAACACCATATATTTT. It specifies CASSLGDRETLLSGNTIYF.